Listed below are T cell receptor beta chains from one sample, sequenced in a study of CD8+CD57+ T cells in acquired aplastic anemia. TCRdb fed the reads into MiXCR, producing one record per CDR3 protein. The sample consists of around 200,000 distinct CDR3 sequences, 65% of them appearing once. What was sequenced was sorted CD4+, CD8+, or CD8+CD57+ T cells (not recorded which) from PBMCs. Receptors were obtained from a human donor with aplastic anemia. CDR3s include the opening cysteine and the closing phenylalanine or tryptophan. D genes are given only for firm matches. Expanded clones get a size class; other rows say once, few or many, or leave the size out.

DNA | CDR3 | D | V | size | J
TGTGCCACCAGCAGCCAAAATCAGCCCCAGCATTTT | CATSSQNQPQHF | . | TRBV15 | . | TRBJ1-5
TGTGCCACCAGCAGAGGTGGGACTAGCGGGTATTCCTACAATGAGCAGTTCTTC | CATSRGGTSGYSYNEQFF | TRBD2 | TRBV15 | . | TRBJ2-1
TGTGCCAGCAGCTTGGCCGGCAGTAGGCGCACTGAAGCTTTCTTT | CASSLAGSRRTEAFF | . | TRBV7-2 | once | TRBJ1-1
TGTGCCAGTAGTATTCAGGGGGGAGGGGGCGGGTACGAGCAGTACTTC | CASSIQGGGGGYEQYF | . | TRBV19 | . | TRBJ2-7
TGCAGCGTTGGGGGCGGGGACACTGAAGCTTTCTTT | CSVGGGDTEAFF | . | TRBV29-1 | few | TRBJ1-1
TGTGCCAGCCGAGTGGGCGATGGGGCAATGGAGCAGTTCTTC | CASRVGDGAMEQFF | . | TRBV5-1 | . | TRBJ2-1
TGTGCCAGCAGCTTCACGGTAGTCGGGGAGCAGTTCTTC | CASSFTVVGEQFF | . | TRBV7-9 | . | TRBJ2-1
TGTGCCAGCAGCTTAGCTCACTACGAGCAGTACTTC | CASSLAHYEQYF | . | TRBV7-9 | . | TRBJ2-7
TGTGCCACCAGTGGAAGGGGACATACGAACACCGGGGAGCTGTTTTTT | CATSGRGHTNTGELFF | . | TRBV24-1 | . | TRBJ2-2
TGCAGTGCTAGCTCGACAGGGGGCCTCAATGAGCAGTTCTTC | CSASSTGGLNEQFF | TRBD1 | TRBV20-1 | . | TRBJ2-1
TGTGCCAGCAGTGAAAGGCAGGGTTCGTACTATGGCTACACCTTC | CASSERQGSYYGYTF | . | TRBV2 | . | TRBJ1-2
TGCAGTGCCAGCACCGATCGAGGAATAAATTCATATGGCTACACCTTC | CSASTDRGINSYGYTF | . | TRBV20-1 | once | TRBJ1-2
TGCAGCGTTGAGACAGACCAAAGCTCCTACAATGAGCAGTATTTT | CSVETDQSSYNEQYF | . | TRBV29-1 | . | TRBJ2-3
TGCAGTGCTAGAGTTAGCGGGAGGTTCAGAGAGCAGTACTTC | CSARVSGRFREQYF | TRBD2 | TRBV20-1 | . | TRBJ2-7
TGCAGTGCTAGTTCCCCAGCGGGGTCAGATACGCAGTATTTT | CSASSPAGSDTQYF | TRBD2 | TRBV20-1 | few | TRBJ2-3
TGCAGTGCTAGAGCACTAGCGGGGGGCGGAGATACGCAGTACTTC | CSARALAGGGDTQYF | TRBD2 | TRBV20-1 | . | TRBJ2-5
TGTGCCAGCAGCCCACAACTAGCGGGAGAAACCTACAATGAGCAGTTCTTC | CASSPQLAGETYNEQFF | TRBD2 | TRBV11-2 | . | TRBJ2-1
TGTGCCAGCAGTCGAGAGGGGGGGTTCTCTGAAGCTTTCTTT | CASSREGGFSEAFF | . | TRBV2 | once | TRBJ1-1
TGTGCCAGCAGTGAACAGGGAACTGGAAACACCATATATTTT | CASSEQGTGNTIYF | . | TRBV14 | . | TRBJ1-3
TGTGCCAGCAGTAAGGGGGGTTGGGTAAATAATTCACCCCTCCACTTT | CASSKGGWVNNSPLHF | . | TRBV2 | . | TRBJ1-6
TGTGCCAGCAGTGTTGACCGCTCACGTGAAGCTTTCTTT | CASSVDRSREAFF | . | TRBV2 | once | TRBJ1-1
TGTGCCAGCAGTGCCTGGGGACAGGGATCTTCACCCCTCCACTTT | CASSAWGQGSSPLHF | TRBD1 | TRBV6-5 | . | TRBJ1-6
TGTGCCACCAGTGATCCACTAGCGGGGGATCCAGATACGCAGTATTTT | CATSDPLAGDPDTQYF | TRBD2 | TRBV24-1 | . | TRBJ2-3
TGTGCCAGCAGCTTAGACGCCTCCTACGAGCAGTACTTC | CASSLDASYEQYF | . | TRBV7-9 | . | TRBJ2-7
TGTGCCACCAGTGATTCGACTGGCTACGAGCAGTACTTC | CATSDSTGYEQYF | . | TRBV24-1 | few | TRBJ2-7
TGCGCCAGCAGCTTGGAAGTCAGAGGCTACGAGCAGTACTTC | CASSLEVRGYEQYF | . | TRBV5-1 | . | TRBJ2-7
TGTGCCAGCAGCGTAGGGGGCTACGGGACAGATACGCAGTATTTT | CASSVGGYGTDTQYF | . | TRBV9 | . | TRBJ2-3
TGCAGTCAATACGGACAGGCCCTACCGGGACATCCCACAGATACGCAGTATTTT | CSQYGQALPGHPTDTQYF | TRBD1 | TRBV20-1 | . | TRBJ2-3
TGTGCCAGCAGCCCGGGACTAGCGGGGGGAGATACGCAGTATTTT | CASSPGLAGGDTQYF | TRBD2 | TRBV7-6 | . | TRBJ2-3
TGTGCCACCCAGCGAGACAGATACAATGAGCAGTTCTTC | CATQRDRYNEQFF | . | TRBV19 | . | TRBJ2-1
TGTGCCAGCAGCTTAGGGACAGGAAATCAGCCCCAGCATTTT | CASSLGTGNQPQHF | . | TRBV13 | many | TRBJ1-5
TGTGCCAGCAGCTACGCGGACACTGAAGCTTTCTTT | CASSYADTEAFF | . | TRBV7-2 | . | TRBJ1-1
TGTGCCAGCAGCCACGGACAGCGGGTTTTCGGCTACACCTTC | CASSHGQRVFGYTF | . | TRBV5-5 | . | TRBJ1-2
TGTGCCAGCAGTGAGAGGGAAACAGATACGCAGTATTTT | CASSERETDTQYF | . | TRBV2 | few | TRBJ2-3
TGTGCCAGTAGCTACGACAACTACGAGCAGTACTTC | CASSYDNYEQYF | . | TRBV19 | . | TRBJ2-7
TGTGCCAGTACTCGGACTAGCGGGAGGGTCGTACGCCCTGAGACCCAGTACTTC | CASTRTSGRVVRPETQYF | TRBD2 | TRBV19 | . | TRBJ2-5
TGTGCCAGCAGCGTAGCAGCGGGGGAAGGCACAGATACGCAGTATTTT | CASSVAAGEGTDTQYF | TRBD2 | TRBV9 | . | TRBJ2-3
TGTGCCAGTAGTACGGGACAGGGAAAGGGCGAGCAGTACTTC | CASSTGQGKGEQYF | TRBD1 | TRBV19 | . | TRBJ2-7
TGTGCCAGCAGCCCAACCGGGACAGGGGCCTCACCCCTCCACTTT | CASSPTGTGASPLHF | TRBD1 | TRBV9 | few | TRBJ1-6
TGTGCCAGTATTGACGGAAACTACGAGCAGTTCTTC | CASIDGNYEQFF | . | TRBV19 | . | TRBJ2-1
TGTGCCAGCAGTTACTCAAGGTCCGATCAGCCCCAGCATTTT | CASSYSRSDQPQHF | . | TRBV6-2/TRBV6-3 | once | TRBJ1-5
TGTGCCAGCAGCCAAGGAAGGTTAGCGGCCACAGATACGCAGTATTTT | CASSQGRLAATDTQYF | . | TRBV7-9 | . | TRBJ2-3
TGTGCCAGTAGTAAAACCTTTGGACAGGGGGCGGGTCAGCCCCAGCATTTT | CASSKTFGQGAGQPQHF | TRBD1 | TRBV19 | . | TRBJ1-5
TGTGCCAGTAGTAGTTGGAATTCCTACGAGCAGTACTTC | CASSSWNSYEQYF | . | TRBV19 | . | TRBJ2-7
TGTGCCAGCAGCCAAGCTCTAGCGTCTTACGAGCAGTACTTC | CASSQALASYEQYF | . | TRBV3-1 | . | TRBJ2-7
TGTGCCAGCAGCTTAGCGTCGCTAGGCTTGCCCGGGGAGCTGTTTTTT | CASSLASLGLPGELFF | . | TRBV7-8 | once | TRBJ2-2
TGTGCCAGTAGGCCACAGGGGACTAAAAACATTCAGTACTTC | CASRPQGTKNIQYF | . | TRBV19 | . | TRBJ2-4
TGCAGCGTTGAGGGTACTGTGGGGAAAAACCTCTACGAGCAGTACTTC | CSVEGTVGKNLYEQYF | . | TRBV29-1 | . | TRBJ2-7
TGTGCCAGCTCAGCGGGGTCGACAGATACGCAGTATTTT | CASSAGSTDTQYF | TRBD2 | TRBV7-6 | few | TRBJ2-3
TGTGCCAGTAGCCTCAATCCGCGGGGGGATACGCAGTATTTT | CASSLNPRGDTQYF | TRBD2 | TRBV19 | . | TRBJ2-3
TGCGCCAGCAGCCTGGACTATCCAGATACGCAGTATTTT | CASSLDYPDTQYF | . | TRBV5-1 | . | TRBJ2-3
TGCGCCAGCAGCTTGTCCAGCGAGGGCACTGAAGCTTTCTTT | CASSLSSEGTEAFF | . | TRBV5-1 | . | TRBJ1-1
TGTGCCAGCAGGACTGGACAGGGGGGAACTGAAGCTTTCTTT | CASRTGQGGTEAFF | TRBD1 | TRBV9 | . | TRBJ1-1
TGTGCCATCAGCTGGGCAGGGGAAACTGAAGCTTTCTTT | CAISWAGETEAFF | . | TRBV10-3 | . | TRBJ1-1
TGTGCCAGTGGGCTTCCAGGGGCCATCGAGCAGTACTTC | CASGLPGAIEQYF | . | TRBV19 | . | TRBJ2-7
TGTGCCATCAGTGAGTCTTGGGACAGACCGGCCTACGAGCAGTACTTC | CAISESWDRPAYEQYF | TRBD1 | TRBV6-4 | . | TRBJ2-7